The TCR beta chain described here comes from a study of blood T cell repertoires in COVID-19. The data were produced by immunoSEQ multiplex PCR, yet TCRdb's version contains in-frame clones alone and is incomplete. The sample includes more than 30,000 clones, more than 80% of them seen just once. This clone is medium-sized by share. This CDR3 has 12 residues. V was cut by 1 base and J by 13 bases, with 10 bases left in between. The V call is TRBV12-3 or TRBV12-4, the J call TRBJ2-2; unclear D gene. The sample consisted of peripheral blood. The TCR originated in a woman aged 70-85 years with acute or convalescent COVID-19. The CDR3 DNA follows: TGTGCCAGCAGTTTAGGGCTCCGCTGGCTGTTTTTT. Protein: CASSLGLRWLFF.